These T cell receptor beta chains were read from a single sample in a study of T cells in Graves' hyperthyroidism and ophthalmopathy. TCRdb re-analysed the multiplex PCR reads in MiXCR, keeping a single row per CDR3 protein. This table has 600,000 or so distinct CDR3 sequences, approximately 15% appearing once. The sample taken for sequencing was blood. All receptors derive from a woman under 30 with Graves' ophthalmopathy. Each CDR3 is given with its conserved first and last residue. A D gene is named only where the DNA matches it firmly. Rows give clone size only sometimes, using once, few, many, or a class for an expanded clone.

clone size | J gene | D gene | V gene | CDR3 DNA | CDR3 protein
NA | TRBJ2-7 | NA | TRBV7-9 | TGTGCCAGCAGCTTAGTAGCCGGGGAAGACGAGCAGTACTTC | CASSLVAGEDEQYF
NA | TRBJ1-3 | NA | TRBV11-2 | TGTGCCAGCAGCTACCGACAGGTCGCCGGAAGCACCATATATTTT | CASSYRQVAGSTIYF
NA | TRBJ2-2 | TRBD1 | TRBV5-6 | TGTGCCAGCAGCTGGGGCCCGGGACAGGGGCACTGGGAGCTGTTTTTT | CASSWGPGQGHWELFF
many | TRBJ2-7 | TRBD2 | TRBV5-1 | TGCGCCAGCAGCTTGGGACTAGCGGAGCCCTACTACGAGCAGTACTTC | CASSLGLAEPYYEQYF
many | TRBJ2-3 | TRBD1 | TRBV28 | TGTGCCAGCAGTTTACGGGGACAGACTAGCACAGATACGCAGTATTTT | CASSLRGQTSTDTQYF
NA | TRBJ2-7 | TRBD2 | TRBV11-1 | TGTGCCAGCAGCTTAGCCCGCGGGAGGGCCTCCTACGAGCAGTACTTC | CASSLARGRASYEQYF
few | TRBJ2-7 | TRBD2 | TRBV12-3/TRBV12-4 | TGTGCCAGCAGTCTAGCGGGAGCCTGGTACGAGCAGTACTTC | CASSLAGAWYEQYF
many | TRBJ1-1 | NA | TRBV7-9 | TGTGCCAGCAGCTTAAGTGGACAGACTGAAGCTTTCTTT | CASSLSGQTEAFF
many | TRBJ2-3 | TRBD2 | TRBV7-2 | TGTGCCAGCAGCTTAGTAGGTAGCGGGAGTGTTACAGATACGCAGTATTTT | CASSLVGSGSVTDTQYF
NA | TRBJ2-1 | NA | TRBV24-1 | TGTGCCACCAGTGATTTGAAAGAGCAGTTCTTC | CATSDLKEQFF
many | TRBJ2-1 | NA | TRBV7-3 | TGTGCCAGCAGCTTAAACGGGGTTGAGCAGTTCTTC | CASSLNGVEQFF
many | TRBJ1-6 | NA | TRBV6-5 | TGTGCCAGCAGTTACTCGAAGAGTCCGGGACCCGGAGATTCACCCCTCCACTTT | CASSYSKSPGPGDSPLHF
many | TRBJ1-1 | NA | TRBV7-9 | TGTGCCAGCAGCTTACCCGGGGGCCCATTAGGGGAAGCTTTCTTT | CASSLPGGPLGEAFF
many | TRBJ1-1 | NA | TRBV4-1 | TGCGCCAGCAGCCAAGTATGGGTGGTCACTGAAGCTTTCTTT | CASSQVWVVTEAFF
many | TRBJ2-4 | TRBD1 | TRBV2 | TGTGCCAGCAGTGAAGAGGGACAGGGGGGAGGCATTCAGTACTTC | CASSEEGQGGGIQYF
many | TRBJ1-1 | NA | TRBV20-1 | TGCAGTGCCGAAACAGGGATGGGATTTAACACTGAAGCTTTCTTT | CSAETGMGFNTEAFF
NA | TRBJ2-2 | TRBD1 | TRBV24-1 | TGTGCCACCAGTGATTTCGGGACAGGGGACACCGGGGAGCTGTTTTTT | CATSDFGTGDTGELFF
many | TRBJ2-7 | NA | TRBV5-1 | TGCGCCAGCAGCTTGGCCCTAGGGGGGAGTTACGAGCAGTACTTC | CASSLALGGSYEQYF
many | TRBJ1-1 | NA | TRBV6-1 | TGTGCCAGCAGTCAATTTCAAGGGAACACTGAAGCTTTCTTT | CASSQFQGNTEAFF
few | TRBJ2-5 | NA | TRBV4-1 | TGCGCCAGCAGCCAAGATGGGACTCAGTACTTC | CASSQDGTQYF
many | TRBJ2-3 | TRBD1 | TRBV3-1 | TGTGCCAACAGCTACGGGACAGCAGATACGCAGTATTTT | CANSYGTADTQYF
NA | TRBJ1-6 | TRBD1 | TRBV7-2 | TGTGCCAGCAGCTTAGGAGCAGGGGGCAATTCACCCCCCCACTTT | CASSLGAGGNSPPHF
few | TRBJ2-1 | NA | TRBV4-1 | TGCGCCAGCAGCCACGCAGCCTACAATGAGCAGTTCTTC | CASSHAAYNEQFF
many | TRBJ1-1 | TRBD1 | TRBV5-1 | TGCGCCAGCAGCTCGGGACAGCCCAACACTGAAGCTTTCTTT | CASSSGQPNTEAFF
many | TRBJ2-1 | NA | TRBV2 | TGTGCCAGCAGTGAACAGGGAATCCCTCAGGAGCAGTTCTTC | CASSEQGIPQEQFF
NA | TRBJ2-7 | TRBD1 | TRBV25-1 | TGTGCCAGCAGCGGACCGGGACAGGGAGCCTACGAGCAGTACTTC | CASSGPGQGAYEQYF
many | TRBJ2-7 | TRBD2 | TRBV3-1 | TGTGCCAGCAGCCAAGGGGATGGACTAGGCTCCTACGAGCAGTACTTC | CASSQGDGLGSYEQYF
few | TRBJ2-2 | NA | TRBV24-1 | TGTACCACCAGTGACCGACTAATCGTAGCGTCAAACTCGAACACCGGGGAGCTGTTTTTT | CTTSDRLIVASNSNTGELFF
few | TRBJ2-7 | NA | TRBV7-9 | TGTACTTCCGGGGGCCCCGCCGAGCAGTACTTC | CTSGGPAEQYF